The entry that follows covers one TCR beta chain sequence. The data stem from a study of Ad26.COV2.S vaccination and SARS-CoV-2 variants. The treatment was: around 19 received Ad26.COV2.S at low or high dose, single or two shots; 5 received placebo; per-sample allocation not given. Material that was analyzed had been drawn on day 63 after the first vaccine or placebo injection. The repertoire was sequenced with immunoSEQ multiplex PCR; TCRdb's copy has only in-frame clones and lacks some. The sample yields more than 250,000 clones, over 75% seen once. The receptor comes from a person aged 18-65 years who received the Ad26.COV2.S COVID-19 vaccine or a placebo. This sample comprised peripheral blood, obtained in a trial of Ad26.COV2.S vaccine versus placebo.

CDR3 sequence (DNA): TGTGCCTGGAGCACCCAAGCGGTCCAAGAGACCCAGTACTTC. Amino acid sequence: CAWSTQAVQETQYF. This chain links TRBV30 with TRBJ2-5, with D possibly TRBD2 on 5 matching bases. The CDR3 consists of 14 residues. V was clipped by 3 bases and J by 1 base, with 12 bases between them. Germline-derived CDR1 and CDR2 are GTSNPN and SVGIG (reference sequence). The full variable domain, in which reference TRBV30 and TRBJ2-5 provide the parts outside the CDR3, is SQTIHQWPATLVQPVGSPLSLECTVEGTSNPNLYWYRQAAGRGLQLLFYSVGIGQISSEVPQNLSASRPQDRQFILSSKKLLLSDSGFYLCAWSTQAVQETQYFGPGTRLLVL.